This TCR beta chain was found in a study of blood T cell repertoires in COVID-19. Study-level information: Researchers got acute and convalescent COVID-19 samples from the United States, Italy and Spain. The cDNA or gDNA used as material had been derived from T cells, B-cell-depleted T cells, or PBMCs.

Per the authors' pipeline: Reference gene primer amplification gave nucleated cell count estimates. Data came from immunoSEQ multiplex PCR; TCRdb stores just in-frame clones and leaves some out. The DNA was the basis for D and trimming; V, J and clone size are from that table. Of 400,000 to 550,000 clones listed, roughly 90% were seen once; the top ten hold 4% to 4.5%. V dropped 6 bases and J dropped 7 bases, with 16 bases sitting between them. Per the germline V gene, CDR1 is MDHEN and CDR2 is SYDVKM. The CDR3 covers 15 residues. V is TRBV28 and J is TRBJ1-6; D may be TRBD1 (6 bases). The receptor was isolated from a woman aged 25 to 45 with acute or convalescent COVID-19. Sequenced input: peripheral blood. CDR3 loop: CASRWGQILNSPLHF. The CDR3 DNA is TGTGCCAGCAGGTGGGGACAAATTTTAAATTCACCCCTCCACTTT.